This TCR beta chain was sequenced during a study of T cells in Graves' hyperthyroidism and ophthalmopathy. Study-wide points: Blood also held most thyroid clonotypes expanded beyond 0.001. By a 13 V-J model, ophthalmopathy was set apart from stable hyperthyroidism.

Amplification of TCR beta CDR3 regions was performed using RNA transcripts as template. HTBI primers were used for first-round RT-PCR of the TCR CDR3. Each CDR3 protein is one row after TCRdb ran MiXCR on the multiplex PCR reads. The table lists about 590,000 distinct CDR3 sequences, about 15% of them singletons. This clonotype was detected a few times. The antigen is unknown. It may be a read error: a sequence one base away is much more abundant. Trimming removed 2 bases at V and 0 bases at J, with 9 bases between. The CDR3 is made up of 14 amino acids. Germline loops: CDR1 DFQATT, CDR2 SNEGSKA (reference sequence).

The source material was blood. This chain links TRBV20-1 with TRBJ2-3; tentatively, D is TRBD2 (6 bases). This TCR was sampled from a woman aged 30 to 39 with Graves' hyperthyroidism. DNA for the CDR3: TGCAGTGCTAGACCCGGGACTAGCACAGATACGCAGTATTTT. Translated: CSARPGTSTDTQYF.